The 20 T cell receptor beta chains listed next were all sequenced from one sample in a study of shared clonotypes between healthy human individuals. Assay used: immunoSEQ multiplex PCR; TCRdb lists only in-frame clones, some missing. Of around 2.5 million clones listed, approximately 93% were seen once; the top ten hold approximately 0.35%. The sample was naive CD4+ T cells from PBMCs. Subset noted: CD45RA+ positively selected. Receptors were obtained from a man between 18 and 35 years old in good health. Some clones in this sample may be carry-over from other donors' samples.

This rearrangement joins TRBV10-2 to TRBJ2-7, with 12 bases aligning to TRBD2. The CDR3 contains 20 residues. The V gene's germline CDR1 is WSHSY and CDR2 SAAADI. After removal of 6 bases from V and 4 bases from J, the junction contained 22 bases not matched to a gene. DNA of the CDR3: TGCGCCAGCAGAGAGAGGGTGAAAGGTCTAGCGGGAGGGCCTTGGTACGAGCAGTACTTC. It translates to CASRERVKGLAGGPWYEQYF.

The V and J genes are TRBV2 and TRBJ2-3; 8 positions agree with TRBD2. The V and J ends lost 8 bases and 3 bases, in that order; junction bases with no gene match: 7. CDR3 length: 14 amino acids. CDR1 SNHLY and CDR2 FYNNEI come from the germline V gene. The CDR3 loop reads CASDSTGGTDTQYF. The CDR3 DNA reads TGTGCCAGCGATAGTACGGGAGGGACAGATACGCAGTATTTT.

This rearrangement joins TRBV7-2 to TRBJ2-3; D is undetermined. From germline, CDR1 is SGHTA and CDR2 FQGNSA. The CDR3 is 13 amino acids. The V and J ends lost 0 bases and 5 bases respectively, with 6 bases between them. The CDR3 is CASSLARIDTQYF. DNA of the CDR3: TGTGCCAGCAGCTTAGCGCGTATAGATACGCAGTATTTT.

The chain joins TRBV29-1 to TRBJ1-6; TRBD1 aligns across 7 bases. Germline loops: CDR1 SQVTM, CDR2 ANQGSEA. The V and J ends lost 6 bases and 10 bases, in that order; junction bases with no gene match: 9. The CDR3 is 13 amino acids. CDR3 nucleotide sequence: TGCAGCGTGATCCTCACAGGGGACTCACCCCTCCACTTT. This translates into CSVILTGDSPLHF.

This clone has just one count. This chain uses TRBV28 with TRBJ1-2; the match to TRBD1 covers 7 bases. V shed 7 bases and J 2 bases; nucleotides not matched to a gene: 22. Germline V gives CDR1 MDHEN, CDR2 SYDVKM. This CDR3 has 19 residues. CDR3 nucleotides: TGTGCCAGCACTCGACCCAGAGGGGGCCAACCCCTGCCCAACTATGGCTACACCTTC. The encoded protein is CASTRPRGGQPLPNYGYTF.

The rearrangement joins TRBV15 to TRBJ2-4, with D unclear. Germline CDR1 reads LNHNV; CDR2 reads YYDKDF (reference sequence). The CDR3 runs to 13 residues. V gave up 0 bases and J gave up 6 bases, with 6 bases separating them. CDR3 region: CATSRETLNIQYF. CDR3 DNA sequence: TGTGCCACCAGCAGAGAGACACTAAACATTCAGTACTTC.

The gene calls are TRBV28 and TRBJ2-1; 10 bases are a match to TRBD2. The V segment lost 4 bases and the J segment 7 bases; nucleotides outside the gene matches: 4. Germline assignment: CDR1 MDHEN and CDR2 SYDVKM. The CDR3 is 14 residues long. The CDR3: CASSSSGSTNEQFF. The CDR3 DNA sequence: TGTGCCAGCAGTTCTAGCGGGAGTACGAATGAGCAGTTCTTC.

This rearrangement joins TRBV7-9 to TRBJ1-2; the match to TRBD1 covers 7 bases. CDR3 size: 15 residues. The V and J ends lost 5 bases and 5 bases, in that order; junction bases with no gene match: 11. CDR1 is SEHNR and CDR2 is FQNEAQ in the germline V gene (reference sequence). DNA for the CDR3: TGTGCCAGCAGCCCCTCCGGGACAGTTTATTATGGCTACACCTTC. Translating it yields CASSPSGTVYYGYTF.

The rearrangement joins TRBV5-1 to TRBJ2-7; TRBD2 is a possible D gene (5 bases). Trimming took 4 bases from V and 2 from J, leaving 19 bases between them. CDR1 and CDR2 from the germline V gene are SGHRS and YFSETQ. The length of the CDR3 is 16 residues. The CDR3, as DNA: TGCGCCAGCAGCGCGAAACTGGCCAGCGGAGCCTACGAGCAGTACTTC. Protein sequence: CASSAKLASGAYEQYF.

In this sample, this clone turned up once. The chain is built from TRBV6-5 and TRBJ2-5; D is possibly TRBD1 (6 bases). The CDR3 extends over 14 amino acids. Trimming stripped 0 bases from V and 1 base from J, with 6 bases between. Germline CDR1 and CDR2: MNHEY and SVGAGI. CDR3 sequence (DNA): TGTGCCAGCAGTTACTCGGACAGCCAAGAGACCCAGTACTTC. Translating gives CASSYSDSQETQYF.

This chain connects TRBV7-2 to TRBJ2-2; the match to TRBD1 covers 7 bases. Germline V gives CDR1 SGHTA, CDR2 FQGNSA. J lost 2 bases, V lost 5 bases, and 5 bases had no gene match. The CDR3 extends over 15 amino acids. The CDR3 bases are TGTGCCAGCAGCCCGGGACAGCGAAACACCGGGGAGCTGTTTTTT. As protein: CASSPGQRNTGELFF.

The count of this clone is one. The rearrangement uses TRBV14 and TRBJ2-1; 13 bases are shared with TRBD2. V shed 4 bases and J 1 base; nucleotides not matched to a gene: 13. The CDR3 extends over 20 amino acids. Looked up from germline, CDR1 is SGHDN and CDR2 is FVKESK. The CDR3 spells CASSRGGTSGTLGSYNEQFF. CDR3 nucleotides: TGTGCCAGCAGCCGGGGGGGGACTAGCGGGACCCTGGGATCCTACAATGAGCAGTTCTTC.

The chain employs TRBV15 and TRBJ1-1; unclear D gene. The germline V and J ends were trimmed by 5 bases and 4 bases, with 14 bases remaining between them. The CDR3 covers 14 residues. Germline CDR1 and CDR2: LNHNV and YYDKDF (reference sequence). The CDR3: CATSGSAHSTEAFF. The CDR3 coding sequence is TGTGCCACCAGCGGCAGTGCTCACAGCACTGAAGCTTTCTTT. Looking up the rest from reference TRBV15 and TRBJ1-1 gives the full variable domain: DAMVIQNPRYQVTQFGKPVTLSCSQTLNHNVMYWYQQKSSQAPKLLFHYYDKDFNNEADTPDNFQSRRPNTSFCFLDIRSPGLGDTAMYLCATSGSAHSTEAFFGQGTRLTVV.

J is TRBJ2-2 and V is TRBV2; D perhaps matches TRBD1 (5 bases). This CDR3 contains 16 residues. V lost 7 bases and J 1 base, leaving 16 bases between the germline ends. Germline V gene sequence: CDR1 SNHLY, CDR2 FYNNEI. CDR3 region: CASTGGVGVNTGELFF. The CDR3 nucleotides read TGTGCCAGCACCGGTGGGGTAGGGGTGAACACCGGGGAGCTGTTTTTT.

The J gene is TRBJ2-2, the V gene TRBV28; the D gene is possibly TRBD1 (6 bases). CDR3 length: 15 residues. Deletions cut 5 bases from V and 7 bases from J, with 17 bases between. From germline, CDR1 is MDHEN and CDR2 SYDVKM. CDR3 nucleotide sequence: TGTGCCAGCAGTCCCACCGACAGGTCCCACGGGGAGCTGTTTTTT. Translated: CASSPTDRSHGELFF.

V gene TRBV28 combines with J gene TRBJ1-2; no clear D. The CDR3 is 14 amino acids. Per the germline V gene, CDR1 is MDHEN and CDR2 is SYDVKM. V gave up 5 bases and J gave up 7 bases, with 17 bases separating them. CDR3 nucleotide sequence: TGTGCCAGCAGTCTACAGACTCCTCCCCGTGGCTACACCTTC. Its protein is CASSLQTPPRGYTF.

This sequence joins TRBV28 and TRBJ2-7; D possibly corresponds to TRBD1 (6 bases). The CDR3 has 13 amino acids. Trimming took 3 bases from V and 3 from J, leaving 9 bases between them. Germline V CDR1 and CDR2: MDHEN, SYDVKM. CDR3 loop: CASSLGAHYEQYF. CDR3 DNA sequence: TGTGCCAGCAGTTTGGGGGCCCACTACGAGCAGTACTTC. Complete variable domain (other parts from reference TRBV28 and TRBJ2-7): DVKVTQSSRYLVKRTGEKVFLECVQDMDHENMFWYRQDPGLGLRLIYFSYDVKMKEKGDIPEGYSVSREKKERFSLILESASTNQTSMYLCASSLGAHYEQYFGPGTRLTVT.

The rearrangement links TRBV7-2 to TRBJ2-1, with D maybe TRBD2 (5 bases). In germline, CDR1 is SGHTA, CDR2 FQGNSA. The CDR3 has 16 residues. Trimming removed 2 bases at V and 0 bases at J, with 11 bases between. The CDR3: CASSLWVASSYNEQFF. CDR3 coding DNA: TGTGCCAGCAGCTTATGGGTAGCGTCCTCCTACAATGAGCAGTTCTTC.

In the case of this clone: Other DNA variants within this sample encode the same CDR3. The V gene is TRBV5-5, the J gene TRBJ2-3; D is ambiguous. Germline values: CDR1 SGHKS, CDR2 YYEKEE (reference sequence). V lost 5 bases to trimming and J lost 2 bases, with 6 bases between them. This CDR3 is 12 amino acids long. The CDR3 nucleotides read TGTGCCAGCAGTTCGGACACAGATACGCAGTATTTT. Its translation is CASSSDTDTQYF.

The chain carries TRBV5-4 and TRBJ2-5; the D gene is possibly TRBD2 (5 bases). In germline, CDR1 is SGHNT, CDR2 YYREEE (reference sequence). V gave up 5 bases and J gave up 0 bases, with 11 bases separating them. This CDR3 region has 14 residues. CDR3 nucleotide sequence: TGTGCCAGCAGACCGGACTTTTACCAAGAGACCCAGTACTTC. It translates to CASRPDFYQETQYF. The whole variable domain, remainder taken from reference TRBV5-4 and TRBJ2-5, is ETGVTQSPTHLIKTRGQQVTLRCSSQSGHNTVSWYQQALGQGPQFIFQYYREEENGRGNFPPRFSGLQFPNYSSELNVNALELDDSALYLCASRPDFYQETQYFGPGTRLLVL.